What follows are 27 T cell receptor beta chains derived from one specimen sequenced in a study of OX40 agonist ivuxolimab in advanced cancers. Assay used: immunoSEQ multiplex PCR; TCRdb lists only in-frame clones, some missing. The table has tens of thousands of clones, under 90% seen once. The specimen was CD4+ or CD8+ T cells sorted from blood, collected in a trial of the OX40 agonist ivuxolimab. These receptors originate from an adult with an advanced solid tumor such as melanoma, head and neck, liver or kidney cancer.

The chain links TRBV7-8 to TRBJ2-1; D possibly matches TRBD1 or TRBD2 (5 bases each). V lost 5 bases and J 0 bases, leaving 26 bases between the germline ends. There are 20 residues in the CDR3. CDR1 is SGHVS, CDR2 FQNEAQ, per germline. In nucleotides, the CDR3 is TGTGCCAGCAGCCCCCGGCGGGCAGGGAGAAATAGGGGCTCCTACAATGAGCAGTTCTTC. Amino acids: CASSPRRAGRNRGSYNEQFF.

The chain uses TRBV27 and TRBJ2-1, with a weak D call TRBD2 (6 bases). CDR3 length equals 15 residues. Germline V lookup: CDR1 MNHEY, CDR2 SMNVEV (reference sequence). V lost 1 base to trimming and J lost 0 bases, with 7 bases between them. For the CDR3, the DNA is TGTGCCAGCAGTTTATGGGGAGGCTCCTACAATGAGCAGTTCTTC. Amino acids: CASSLWGGSYNEQFF.

The chain employs TRBV7-3 and TRBJ1-1; a possible D gene is TRBD1 (5 bases). This CDR3 region has 15 residues. Germline V gene data show CDR1 as SGHTA and CDR2 as FQGTGA. Trimming shortened V by 1 base and J by 0 bases, and 9 bases separated the two germline ends. DNA for the CDR3: TGTGCCAGCAGCTTAAACGGGGGGTTGAACACTGAAGCTTTCTTT. Its protein product is CASSLNGGLNTEAFF. The full variable domain, its missing parts supplied by reference TRBV7-3 and TRBJ1-1, is GAGVSQTPSNKVTEKGKYVELRCDPISGHTALYWYRQSLGQGPEFLIYFQGTGAADDSGLPNDRFFAVRPEGSVSTLKIQRTERGDSAVYLCASSLNGGLNTEAFFGQGTRLTVV.

There are a few counts of this clone. The DNA for the CDR3 is TGCGCCAGCACCCCTGAGGGCGGGGGGCTATCCGGGGATACGCAGTATTTT. Its translation is CASTPEGGGLSGDTQYF. The rearrangement links TRBV5-1 to TRBJ2-3; 8 nucleotides match TRBD2. Germline V gene data show CDR1 as SGHRS and CDR2 as YFSETQ. This CDR3 is built from 17 residues. J lost 6 bases, V lost 6 bases, and 18 bases had no gene match.

This clone was picked up one time. This chain links TRBV5-6 with TRBJ1-5; TRBD1 is a possible D gene (6 bases). Germline V gives CDR1 SGHDT, CDR2 YYEEEE. V was trimmed by 0 bases and J by 7 bases, leaving 14 bases between them. The CDR3 spans 15 residues. The CDR3 reads CASSLGPDTGQPQHF. The CDR3 region has the DNA TGTGCCAGCAGCTTGGGGCCCGATACAGGGCAGCCCCAGCATTTT.

The chain recombines TRBV4-2 with TRBJ2-7, with a tentative D call TRBD2 (5 bases). Germline lookup yields CDR1 LGHNA and CDR2 YNFKEQ. Trimming shortened V by 7 bases and J by 6 bases, and 10 bases separated the two germline ends. This CDR3 contains 11 residues. CDR3 in DNA: TGTGCCAGCATCCCACGGGGCGAGCAGTACTTC. It specifies CASIPRGEQYF.

This sequence joins TRBV6-1 and TRBJ2-7, with 7 bases lining up with TRBD2. V dropped 7 bases and J dropped 6; count of bases not matched to a gene: 12. Germline CDR1 MNHNS, CDR2 SASEGT. The CDR3 is made up of 14 amino acids. CDR3 sequence reads: CASTPSGGGREQYF. CDR3 coding DNA: TGTGCCAGCACCCCTTCGGGGGGAGGACGCGAGCAGTACTTC.

This clone has more than one count but fewer than ten. The chain has TRBV4-3 and TRBJ2-3, with 8 bases fitting TRBD1. V lost 4 bases and J lost 6; bases outside the gene matches: 12. The CDR3 length is 16 residues. CDR1 and CDR2 from the germline V gene are LGHNA and YSLEER. CDR3 sequence: CASSPSPFGQGDTQYF. Here the CDR3 DNA reads TGCGCCAGCAGCCCCAGCCCCTTTGGACAGGGCGATACGCAGTATTTT.

The chain carries TRBV7-9 and TRBJ1-4; 9 positions match TRBD1. CDR1 is SEHNR and CDR2 is FQNEAQ in the germline V gene (reference sequence). V was clipped by 4 bases and J by 8 bases; unmatched bases: 8. The CDR3 runs 15 residues. This CDR3 reads CASSSRDRALEKLFF. The CDR3 coding sequence is TGTGCCAGCAGCTCCCGGGACAGGGCTTTGGAAAAACTGTTTTTT.

The chain couples TRBV6-1 to TRBJ1-4; no clear D gene. The germline V and J ends were trimmed by 3 bases and 4 bases, with 12 bases remaining between them. CDR3 length: 15 residues. CDR1 and CDR2 from the germline V gene are MNHNS and SASEGT. CDR3 DNA: TGTGCCAGCAGTGATGGCCAGAAGTATAATGAAAAACTGTTTTTT. Protein: CASSDGQKYNEKLFF.

V usage is TRBV9 and J usage is TRBJ1-2; maybe TRBD1 (5 bases). CDR3 length: 12 amino acids. Trimming took 6 bases from V and 4 from J, leaving 10 bases between them. Germline CDR1 reads SGDLS; CDR2 reads YYNGEE. CDR3 nucleotide sequence: TGTGCCAGCACAGGGCCGGGCTATGGCTACACCTTC. It translates to CASTGPGYGYTF.

This clone was seen a single time. The rearrangement links TRBV5-8 to TRBJ1-1; 9 bases agree with TRBD1. There are 12 residues in the CDR3. J gave up 11 bases and V 4 bases, and 6 bases lay outside the gene matches. CDR1 and CDR2 from the germline V gene are SGHTS and YDEGEE. Written as DNA, the CDR3 is TGTGCCAGCAGCACTTACAGGGGGCGGGCTTTCTTT. Its translation: CASSTYRGRAFF. The variable domain in full, completed from reference TRBV5-8 and TRBJ1-1, reads EAGVTQSPTHLIKTRGQQATLRCSPISGHTSVYWYQQALGLGLQFLLWYDEGEERNRGNFPPRFSGRQFPNYSSELNVNALELEDSALYLCASSTYRGRAFFGQGTRLTVV.

A single count supports this clone. The chain joins TRBV7-9 to TRBJ2-2, with D perhaps being TRBD1 or TRBD2 (5 bases each). CDR1 is SEHNR, CDR2 FQNEAQ, per germline (reference sequence). The CDR3 covers 14 residues. V lost 6 bases and J lost 7, with 15 bases in between. As DNA, the CDR3 is TGTGCCAGCAGACCCCGGGACCCCGGCGGGGAGCTGTTTTTT. As protein: CASRPRDPGGELFF.

CDR3 in amino acids: CAWSRLAGGLLTDTQYF. The CDR3 bases are TGTGCCTGGAGTAGGCTAGCGGGGGGCCTTCTCACAGATACGCAGTATTTT. The chain joins TRBV30 to TRBJ2-3; TRBD2 aligns across 11 bases. The CDR3 is 17 amino acids. CDR1 and CDR2 from the germline V gene are GTSNPN and SVGIG (reference sequence). V shed 2 bases and J 2 bases; nucleotides not matched to a gene: 9.

This clone was counted only a few times. The chain has TRBV4-2 and TRBJ1-2; weak D call: TRBD1 (5 bases). The CDR3 consists of 15 residues. In germline, CDR1 is LGHNA, CDR2 YNFKEQ. Deletions cut 0 bases from V and 4 bases from J, with 12 bases between. Here the CDR3 DNA reads TGTGCCAGCAGCCAAGATGGCCAGGGTACCTATGGCTACACCTTC. It is translated as CASSQDGQGTYGYTF.

The chain is built from TRBV28 and TRBJ2-3; TRBD2 matches at 7 bases. The CDR3 has 15 residues. Germline V gene sequence: CDR1 MDHEN, CDR2 SYDVKM. V lost 6 bases to trimming and J lost 1 base; unmatched junction nucleotides: 7. The CDR3 loop reads CASRTPRGGTDTQYF. The CDR3 DNA sequence: TGTGCCAGCAGAACGCCCCGGGGGGGCACAGATACGCAGTATTTT.

The sample holds one count of this clone. The chain links TRBV11-2 to TRBJ2-1; unclear D gene. The V end was cut by 0 bases, the J end by 7 bases, with 7 bases between. The CDR3 sequence is 13 residues long. Looked up from germline, CDR1 is SGHAT and CDR2 is FQNNGV. CDR3 region: CASSLERVNEQFF. The CDR3, as DNA: TGTGCCAGCAGCTTAGAACGGGTGAATGAGCAGTTCTTC.

The rearrangement uses TRBV29-1 and TRBJ2-7; D is unresolved. This CDR3 has 10 amino acids. Trimming removed 5 bases at V and 5 bases at J, with 7 bases between. Germline values: CDR1 SQVTM, CDR2 ANQGSEA. The CDR3 region has the DNA TGCAGCGTTAGAATGAACGAGCAGTACTTC. This sequence encodes CSVRMNEQYF.

The CDR3 sequence is CASAGTANEKLFF. The CDR3 DNA sequence: TGTGCCAGCGCGGGGACAGCTAATGAAAAACTGTTTTTT. The chain carries TRBV6-1 and TRBJ1-4, with 7 bases identical to TRBD1. This CDR3 contains 13 residues. J was trimmed by 3 bases and V by 8 bases; bases with no gene match: 3. From germline, CDR1 is MNHNS and CDR2 SASEGT.

The gene calls are TRBV30 and TRBJ2-1; TRBD2 might be the D (5 bases). Trimming removed 1 base at V and 4 bases at J, with 17 bases between. The CDR3 spans 16 residues. The V gene's germline CDR1 is GTSNPN and CDR2 SVGIG (reference sequence). CDR3 sequence (DNA): TGTGCCTGGAGTGGAGGCCAACTAGTTATTTACAATGAGCAGTTCTTC. Its translation: CAWSGGQLVIYNEQFF.

The rearrangement joins TRBV6-6 to TRBJ1-1; D call uncertain. The germline gives CDR1 MNHNY, CDR2 SVGAGI (reference sequence). The CDR3 spans 12 residues. V was clipped by 1 base and J by 0 bases, with 0 bases between them. CDR3 nucleotide sequence: TGTGCCAGCAGTTACTTGAACACTGAAGCTTTCTTT. Its protein is CASSYLNTEAFF.

J is TRBJ1-5 and V is TRBV29-1; D is possibly TRBD1 (5 bases). From germline, CDR1 is SQVTM and CDR2 ANQGSEA. This CDR3 has 14 residues. The V gene lost 5 bases and the J gene lost 5 bases, with 16 bases spanning the gap. For the CDR3, the DNA is TGCAGCGTTTGTGAGGGGCTAGGGGATCAGCCCCAGCATTTT. Encoded protein: CSVCEGLGDQPQHF.

V gene TRBV5-1 combines with J gene TRBJ2-5; D is unclear. CDR1 is SGHRS and CDR2 is YFSETQ in the germline V gene. The CDR3 covers 14 residues. Deletions cut 0 bases from V and 8 bases from J, with 14 bases between. CDR3 coding DNA: TGCGCCAGCAGCTTGGGTTCAGGTAGTCCAACCCAGTACTTC. Residues: CASSLGSGSPTQYF.

This sequence joins TRBV2 and TRBJ1-2; D is possibly TRBD1 (6 bases). Trimming took 6 bases from V and 6 from J, leaving 14 bases between them. The CDR3 length is 13 residues. The germline gives CDR1 SNHLY, CDR2 FYNNEI. This CDR3 reads CASSSLPGDGYTF. In DNA, the CDR3 is TGTGCCAGCAGCTCACTCCCAGGGGATGGCTACACCTTC.

The chain carries TRBV18 and TRBJ1-1; TRBD1 aligns across 10 bases. Per the germline V gene, CDR1 is KGHSH and CDR2 is LQKENI. V dropped 3 bases and J dropped 3; count of bases not matched to a gene: 7. CDR3 length: 16 residues. CDR3 loop: CASSPQSGTGDTEAFF. The CDR3 DNA reads TGTGCCAGCTCACCCCAATCCGGGACAGGGGACACTGAAGCTTTCTTT.

This chain connects TRBV5-3 to TRBJ2-1; TRBD2 aligns across 9 bases. TRBV5-3 is known as an ORF, though its function is uncertain. The CDR3 has 15 amino acids. The ends lost 3 bases at V and 7 bases at J; junction bases unmatched: 8. The CDR3 sequence: CARSYQRGVGNEQFF. The CDR3 DNA reads as TGTGCCAGAAGCTACCAGCGGGGGGTGGGAAATGAGCAGTTCTTC.

This sequence joins TRBV7-3 and TRBJ1-5; D uncertain. Trimming pared 5 bases from V and 10 bases from J, leaving 15 bases between. Germline V gene sequence: CDR1 SGHTA, CDR2 FQGTGA. The CDR3 spans 13 residues. CDR3 nucleotides: TGTGCCAGCAGCATCAACGTGGATGAACCCCAGCATTTT. It codes for CASSINVDEPQHF.